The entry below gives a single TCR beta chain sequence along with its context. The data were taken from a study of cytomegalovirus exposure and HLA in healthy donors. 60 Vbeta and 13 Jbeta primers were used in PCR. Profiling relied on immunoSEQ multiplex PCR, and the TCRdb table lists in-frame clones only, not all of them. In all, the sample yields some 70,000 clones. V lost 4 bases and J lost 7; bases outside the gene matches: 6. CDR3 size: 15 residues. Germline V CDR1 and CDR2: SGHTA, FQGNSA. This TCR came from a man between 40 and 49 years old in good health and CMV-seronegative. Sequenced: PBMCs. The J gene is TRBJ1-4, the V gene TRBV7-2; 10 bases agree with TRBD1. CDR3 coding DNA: TGTGCCAGCAGCTCGACAGGGGGCGCGGGTGAAAAACTGTTTTTT. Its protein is CASSSTGGAGEKLFF.